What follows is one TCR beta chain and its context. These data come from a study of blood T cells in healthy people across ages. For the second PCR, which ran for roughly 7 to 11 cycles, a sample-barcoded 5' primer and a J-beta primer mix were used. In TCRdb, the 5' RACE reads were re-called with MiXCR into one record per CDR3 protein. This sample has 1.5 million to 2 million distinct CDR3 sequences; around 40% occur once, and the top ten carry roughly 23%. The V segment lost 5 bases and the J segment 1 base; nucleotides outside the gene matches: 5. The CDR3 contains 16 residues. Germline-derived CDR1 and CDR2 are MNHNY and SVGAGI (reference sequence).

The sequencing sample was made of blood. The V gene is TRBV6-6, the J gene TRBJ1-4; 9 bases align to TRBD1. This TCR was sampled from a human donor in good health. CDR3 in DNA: TGTGCCAGCAGTCGCCCGACAGGGGGAACTAATGAAAAACTGTTTTTT. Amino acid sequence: CASSRPTGGTNEKLFF.